The 27 T cell receptor beta chains below all came from one sample that was sequenced in a study of a mutant IDH1 vaccine in newly diagnosed glioma. Time point defined: week 23, last vaccination. Each dose delivered 300 ug of mutant IDH1 20-mer peptide subcutaneously with imiquimod. Antigens of these TCRs are unknown. Sequenced by immunoSEQ multiplex PCR; TCRdb stores in-frame clones only, minus some. The sample has 30,000 to 40,000 clones, 80% to 90% seen once. Source: PBMCs, taken from a glioma patient whose treatment included an IDH1 peptide vaccine. These TCRs come from a man between 40 and 49 years old with glioma.

The chain has TRBV10-2 and TRBJ1-4, with D possibly being TRBD1 (5 bases). The CDR3 is 17 amino acids. Looked up from germline, CDR1 is WSHSY and CDR2 is SAAADI. V lost 5 bases, J lost 6 bases, and 22 bases lay in between. The CDR3 reads CASSRFRDSRGDEKLFF. Written as DNA, the CDR3 is TGCGCCAGCAGTAGATTCCGGGACTCACGGGGAGATGAAAAACTGTTTTTT.

V is TRBV29-1 and J is TRBJ1-2; 11 bases align to TRBD1. The CDR3 has 13 amino acids. V gave up 6 bases and J gave up 8 bases; unmatched junction bases: 8. Germline loops: CDR1 SQVTM, CDR2 ANQGSEA. The CDR3 reads CSVSDRGLRGYTF. In DNA form, the CDR3 reads TGCAGCGTCTCGGACAGGGGGCTCCGAGGCTACACCTTC.

V and J are TRBV6-6 and TRBJ2-1; 8 bases are shared with TRBD2. Germline V gene lookup returns CDR1 MNHNY and CDR2 SVGAGI (reference sequence). J was trimmed by 5 bases and V by 8 bases; bases with no gene match: 5. The CDR3 contains 13 residues. CDR3 amino acids: CASSGGRNNEQFF. The CDR3 DNA is TGTGCCAGCTCGGGAGGGCGTAACAATGAGCAGTTCTTC.

This chain connects TRBV18 to TRBJ1-6; D might be TRBD1 (6 bases). V was shortened by 3 bases and J by 7 bases, with 13 bases between the two germline ends. Germline loops: CDR1 KGHSH, CDR2 LQKENI. The CDR3 length is 15 residues. The CDR3: CASSPGRDTNSPLHF. Written as DNA, the CDR3 is TGTGCCAGCTCACCCGGGAGGGACACCAATTCACCCCTCCACTTT. Full variable domain (missing parts from reference TRBV18 and TRBJ1-6): NAGVMQNPRHLVRRRGQEARLRCSPMKGHSHVYWYRQLPEEGLKFMVYLQKENIIDESGMPKERFSAEFPKEGPSILRIQQVVRGDSAAYFCASSPGRDTNSPLHFGNGTRLTVT.

This clone came up once. The genes are TRBV7-9 and TRBJ2-2, with a weak D call TRBD1 (6 bases). V lost 1 base to trimming and J lost 0 bases, with 15 bases between them. This CDR3 is 18 amino acids long. From germline, CDR1 is SEHNR and CDR2 FQNEAQ (reference sequence). CDR3 DNA: TGTGCCAGCAGCTTAGGGACAGAGATAAACGCGAACACCGGGGAGCTGTTTTTT. Its translation: CASSLGTEINANTGELFF.

This clone was detected only a few times. The chain joins TRBV15 to TRBJ2-7; 8 bases are shared with TRBD2. Germline V gives CDR1 LNHNV, CDR2 YYDKDF (reference sequence). Trimming at V came to 3 bases and at J to 2 bases, leaving 6 bases not matched to a gene. The CDR3 is 15 amino acids. The CDR3 bases are TGTGCCACCAGCAGTGGCCTAGCGGGCGCCTACGAGCAGTACTTC. Protein sequence: CATSSGLAGAYEQYF.

This sequence joins TRBV7-3 and TRBJ2-5; 8 positions agree with TRBD2. Trimming took 6 bases from V and 5 from J; bases not matched to a gene: 5. Germline CDR1 reads SGHTA; CDR2 reads FQGTGA. This CDR3 has 13 residues. The CDR3 DNA follows: TGTGCCAGCAGTCGGGAGGGCGCCGAGACCCAGTACTTC. Its translation is CASSREGAETQYF.

The rearrangement links TRBV5-1 to TRBJ2-5, with D perhaps given as TRBD1 or TRBD2 (5 bases each). Trimming removed 4 bases at V and 0 bases at J, with 10 bases between. Germline CDR1 and CDR2: SGHRS and YFSETQ. The CDR3 covers 14 residues. The CDR3: CASSPGADQETQYF. The CDR3 DNA is TGCGCCAGCAGCCCCGGGGCGGACCAAGAGACCCAGTACTTC.

This clone was counted between two and nine times. The chain uses TRBV12-5 and TRBJ2-7, with D perhaps TRBD2 (6 bases). Germline values: CDR1 LGHNT, CDR2 FRNRAP. CDR3 length: 17 amino acids. V gave up 2 bases and J gave up 0 bases, with 17 bases separating them. The CDR3 loop reads CASGLSRGGAHSYEQYF. In nucleotides, the CDR3 is TGTGCTAGTGGTTTGTCTCGGGGCGGGGCTCACTCCTACGAGCAGTACTTC.

The chain has TRBV30 and TRBJ1-4, with D tentatively TRBD1 (6 bases). The CDR3 is 16 amino acids. Germline CDR1 is GTSNPN and CDR2 is SVGIG (reference sequence). The V end lost 2 bases, the J end lost 0 bases, and 13 bases lay between the germline ends. CDR3 in amino acids: CAWSSKQGATNEKLFF. The CDR3 nucleotides read TGTGCCTGGAGTTCCAAACAGGGCGCAACTAATGAAAAACTGTTTTTT. The full variable domain, rest sourced from reference TRBV30 and TRBJ1-4, is SQTIHQWPATLVQPVGSPLSLECTVEGTSNPNLYWYRQAAGRGLQLLFYSVGIGQISSEVPQNLSASRPQDRQFILSSKKLLLSDSGFYLCAWSSKQGATNEKLFFGSGTQLSVL.

V is TRBV6-1 and J is TRBJ2-5; unclear D gene. V dropped 0 bases and J dropped 2 bases, with 10 bases sitting between them. The CDR3 covers 15 residues. Germline loops: CDR1 MNHNS, CDR2 SASEGT. The CDR3 is CASSEAGPTQETQYF. CDR3 in DNA: TGTGCCAGCAGTGAAGCAGGCCCGACTCAAGAGACCCAGTACTTC.

This clone occurred once. The chain carries TRBV5-1 and TRBJ2-5; 10 bases match TRBD2. Germline CDR1 reads SGHRS; CDR2 reads YFSETQ. The CDR3 is made up of 16 amino acids. V gave up 0 bases and J gave up 3 bases; unmatched junction bases: 5. The CDR3 coding sequence is TGCGCCAGCAGCTTGGGGGCTAGCGGGAGAGAAGAGACCCAGTACTTC. Translated, it gives CASSLGASGREETQYF. The entire variable domain, with the rest obtained from reference TRBV5-1 and TRBJ2-5, is as follows: KAGVTQTPRYLIKTRGQQVTLSCSPISGHRSVSWYQQTPGQGLQFLFEYFSETQRNKGNFPGRFSGRQFSNSRSEMNVSTLELGDSALYLCASSLGASGREETQYFGPGTRLLVL.

Written as DNA, the CDR3 is TGTGCCAGCAGTGAAGAGGGGGGTTCACCCCTCCACTTT. Translation: CASSEEGGSPLHF. This chain links TRBV2 with TRBJ1-6; tentative D call: TRBD1 (6 bases). Trimming removed 1 base at V and 9 bases at J, with 7 bases between. There are 13 residues in the CDR3. The germline V gene encodes CDR1 SNHLY and CDR2 FYNNEI.

This clone was detected once. The V call is TRBV19, the J call TRBJ2-5; a possible D gene is TRBD1 (6 bases). The last part of the DNA fits TRBJ2-7 better; the J call may be wrong. In germline, CDR1 is LNHDA, CDR2 SQIVND (reference sequence). There are 16 residues in the CDR3. DNA of the CDR3: TGTGCCAGTAGTGCATCCCGACAGGCGAGCTCCTACGAGCAGTACTTC. Protein product: CASSASRQASSYEQYF.

The chain combines TRBV5-5 with TRBJ1-4; 10 bases map to TRBD1. The CDR3 length is 17 residues. The J segment lost 7 bases and the V segment lost 3 bases, leaving 12 bases of the junction unmatched. CDR1 is SGHKS and CDR2 is YYEKEE in the germline V gene (reference sequence). The CDR3 loop is CASSWGDRGKGGEKLFF. Here the CDR3 DNA reads TGTGCCAGCAGCTGGGGGGACAGGGGAAAAGGCGGTGAAAAACTGTTTTTT.

J is TRBJ2-7 and V is TRBV7-2, with 8 bases lining up with TRBD2. V dropped 8 bases and J dropped 2; count of bases not matched to a gene: 8. The CDR3 runs 14 residues. CDR1 is SGHTA and CDR2 is FQGNSA in the germline V gene. The CDR3 DNA reads as TGTGCCAGCGGGAGGCTAGCGGGCCCCTACGAGCAGTACTTC. Translated, it gives CASGRLAGPYEQYF.

The V and J genes are TRBV7-2 and TRBJ2-7; 8 nucleotides match TRBD1. Germline loops: CDR1 SGHTA, CDR2 FQGNSA. Trimming took 1 base from V and 7 from J; bases not matched to a gene: 9. The CDR3 sequence is 15 residues long. This CDR3 is CASSLGGQETREQYF. The CDR3 DNA sequence: TGTGCCAGCAGCTTAGGGGGACAGGAAACTCGTGAGCAGTACTTC. Full variable domain (remainder filled in from reference TRBV7-2 and TRBJ2-7): GAGVSQSPSNKVTEKGKDVELRCDPISGHTALYWYRQSLGQGLEFLIYFQGNSAPDKSGLPSDRFSAERTGGSVSTLTIQRTQQEDSAVYLCASSLGGQETREQYFGPGTRLTVT.

This clone came up a few times. The rearrangement links TRBV10-3 to TRBJ1-1, with D possibly TRBD1 on 6 matching bases. CDR3 length equals 14 residues. V gave up 0 bases and J gave up 3 bases, with 8 bases separating them. Germline CDR1 is ENHRY and CDR2 is SYGVKD. This chain's CDR3 is CAISESGGYTEAFF. In nucleotides, the CDR3 is TGTGCCATCAGTGAGTCAGGGGGATACACTGAAGCTTTCTTT.

This chain uses TRBV2 with TRBJ2-3, with TRBD1 matching over 7 bases. J lost 0 bases, V lost 6 bases, and 6 bases had no gene match. The germline V gene has CDR1 SNHLY and CDR2 FYNNEI. The CDR3 extends over 15 amino acids. CDR3 DNA sequence: TGTGCCAGCAGGAAGGACAGGCGTAGCACAGATACGCAGTATTTT. The encoded protein is CASRKDRRSTDTQYF. Using reference TRBV2 and TRBJ2-3 for the parts outside the CDR3, the full variable domain is EPEVTQTPSHQVTQMGQEVILRCVPISNHLYFYWYRQILGQKVEFLVSFYNNEISEKSEIFDDQFSVERPDGSNFTLKIRSTKLEDSAMYFCASRKDRRSTDTQYFGPGTRLTVL.

This chain uses TRBV5-4 with TRBJ2-5, with 8 nucleotides matching TRBD1. There are 17 residues in the CDR3. Germline-derived CDR1 and CDR2 are SGHNT and YYREEE (reference sequence). The ends lost 0 bases at V and 0 bases at J; junction bases unmatched: 7. CDR3 sequence (DNA): TGTGCCAGCAGCTTGGGACAGGGGCTCTCGTACCAAGAGACCCAGTACTTC. This translates into CASSLGQGLSYQETQYF.

This chain links TRBV5-1 with TRBJ1-2, with D tentatively TRBD1 (6 bases). Germline V gene data show CDR1 as SGHRS and CDR2 as YFSETQ. The CDR3 consists of 17 residues. V was shortened by 4 bases and J by 4 bases, with 23 bases between the two germline ends. The CDR3 region has the DNA TGCGCCAGCAGCCCGAATACAGGGACCCCCCCCTTCTATGGCTACACCTTC. It codes for CASSPNTGTPPFYGYTF.

The CDR3 loop is CASSLLAGGGDEQFF. The DNA for the CDR3 is TGTGCCAGCAGCTTACTAGCGGGTGGGGGCGATGAGCAGTTCTTC. The rearrangement uses TRBV7-9 and TRBJ2-1; 8 positions agree with TRBD2. CDR3 size: 15 residues. Germline assignment: CDR1 SEHNR and CDR2 FQNEAQ (reference sequence). V lost 2 bases, J lost 8 bases, and 8 bases stayed unmatched.

The chain employs TRBV13 and TRBJ2-5; D possibly corresponds to TRBD1 (5 bases). Germline V gives CDR1 PRHDT, CDR2 FYEKMQ (reference sequence). The CDR3 length is 13 residues. Trimming stripped 5 bases from V and 5 bases from J, with 12 bases between. Written as DNA, the CDR3 is TGTGCCAGCAGCACCAGGGTTAGGGAGACCCAGTACTTC. It encodes CASSTRVRETQYF.

The chain has TRBV6-5 and TRBJ2-6; D call uncertain. This CDR3 comprises 14 residues. V was shortened by 4 bases and J by 4 bases, with 8 bases between the two germline ends. Germline loops: CDR1 MNHEY, CDR2 SVGAGI. CDR3 DNA sequence: TGTGCCAGCAGTTTGGTAGGGGGGGCCAACGTCCTGACTTTC. Translation: CASSLVGGANVLTF.

The V call is TRBV7-6, the J call TRBJ2-1; tentatively, D is TRBD1 or TRBD2 (5 bases each). V gave up 6 bases and J gave up 2 bases, with 8 bases separating them. The germline V gene encodes CDR1 SGHVS and CDR2 FNYEAQ. This CDR3 is built from 13 residues. In DNA, the CDR3 is TGTGCCAGCAGGAAGGGACCCTACAATGAGCAGTTCTTC. Translation: CASRKGPYNEQFF. Based on the CDR3 plus reference TRBV7-6 and TRBJ2-1, the full variable domain is GAGVSQSPRYKVTKRGQDVALRCDPISGHVSLYWYRQALGQGPEFLTYFNYEAQQDKSGLPNDRFSAERPEGSISTLTIQRTEQRDSAMYRCASRKGPYNEQFFGPGTRLTVL.

This clone was detected once. V gene TRBV27 combines with J gene TRBJ2-2, with 15 bases fitting TRBD2. Trimming removed 3 bases from V and 2 bases from J; junction bases left unmatched: 7. CDR1 and CDR2 (germline): MNHEY, SMNVEV (reference sequence). The CDR3 spans 19 residues. The CDR3 nucleotides are TGTGCCAGCAGTTTCCGAAGGACTAGCGGGAGGGAAAACACCGGGGAGCTGTTTTTT. Translated, it gives CASSFRRTSGRENTGELFF.

The chain uses TRBV28 and TRBJ2-6; D remains ambiguous. Germline CDR1 reads MDHEN; CDR2 reads SYDVKM. CDR3 length: 13 amino acids. V was cut by 8 bases and J by 2 bases, with 7 bases left in between. CDR3 sequence: CASLLPGANVLTF. CDR3 DNA sequence: TGTGCCAGCCTCCTTCCTGGGGCCAACGTCCTGACTTTC. The full variable domain, with the rest looked up from reference TRBV28 and TRBJ2-6, is DVKVTQSSRYLVKRTGEKVFLECVQDMDHENMFWYRQDPGLGLRLIYFSYDVKMKEKGDIPEGYSVSREKKERFSLILESASTNQTSMYLCASLLPGANVLTFGAGSRLTVL.